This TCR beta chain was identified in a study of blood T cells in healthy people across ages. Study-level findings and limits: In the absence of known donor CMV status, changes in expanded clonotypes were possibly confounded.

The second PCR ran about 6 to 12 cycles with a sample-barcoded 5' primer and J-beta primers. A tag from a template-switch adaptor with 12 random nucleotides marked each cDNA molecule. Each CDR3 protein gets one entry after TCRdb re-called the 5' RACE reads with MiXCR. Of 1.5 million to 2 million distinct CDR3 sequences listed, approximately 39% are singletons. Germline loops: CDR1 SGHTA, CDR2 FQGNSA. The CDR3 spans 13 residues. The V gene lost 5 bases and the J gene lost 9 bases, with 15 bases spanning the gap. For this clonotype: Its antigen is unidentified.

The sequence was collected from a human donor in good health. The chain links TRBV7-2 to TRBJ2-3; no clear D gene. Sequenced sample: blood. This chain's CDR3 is CASSPTRFGTQYF. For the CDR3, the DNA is TGTGCCAGCAGCCCTACTCGTTTCGGCACGCAGTATTTT.